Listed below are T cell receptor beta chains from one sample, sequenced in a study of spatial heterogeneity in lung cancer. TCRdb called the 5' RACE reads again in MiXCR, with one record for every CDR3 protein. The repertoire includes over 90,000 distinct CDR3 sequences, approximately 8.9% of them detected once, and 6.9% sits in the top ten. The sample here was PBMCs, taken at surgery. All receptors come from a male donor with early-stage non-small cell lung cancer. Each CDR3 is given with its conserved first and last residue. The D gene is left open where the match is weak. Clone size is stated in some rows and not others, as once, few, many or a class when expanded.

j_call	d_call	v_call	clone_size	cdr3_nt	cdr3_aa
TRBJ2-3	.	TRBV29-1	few	TGCAGCGTTGACCGGGGAGGCGGAGATACGCAGTATTTT	CSVDRGGGDTQYF
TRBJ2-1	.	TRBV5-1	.	TGCGCCAGCAGCCCCTCGCCGCACAATGAGCAGTTCTTC	CASSPSPHNEQFF
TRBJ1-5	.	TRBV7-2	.	TGTGCCAGCAGCTTGGATGGCAGGTATCAGCCCCAGCATTTT	CASSLDGRYQPQHF
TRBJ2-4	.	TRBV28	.	TGTGCCAGCGGAGGGGCAGCCAAAAACATTCAGTACTTC	CASGGAAKNIQYF
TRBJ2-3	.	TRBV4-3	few	TGCGCCAGCAGCCAAGGCCTAAATACGCAGTATTTT	CASSQGLNTQYF
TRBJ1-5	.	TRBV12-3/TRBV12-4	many	TGTGCCAGCAGGTACCGGGGGGATCAGCCCCAGCATTTT	CASRYRGDQPQHF
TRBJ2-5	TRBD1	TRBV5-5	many	TGTGCCAGCAGCTTGGAGGGGGCGGAGACCCAGTACTTC	CASSLEGAETQYF
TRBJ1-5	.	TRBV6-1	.	TGTGCCAGCAGTGAAGCGGTCAGGGTTCAGCCCCAGCATTTT	CASSEAVRVQPQHF
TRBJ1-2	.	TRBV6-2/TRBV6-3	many	TGTGCCAGCAGGCCCGCGGGAGGGACCCATGGCTACACCTTC	CASRPAGGTHGYTF
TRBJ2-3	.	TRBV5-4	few	TGTGCCAGCAGCTTGGGCAGTCGGGGAGACACAGATACGCAGTATTTT	CASSLGSRGDTDTQYF
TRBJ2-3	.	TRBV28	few	TGTGCCAGCAGTATGAGGCAAGGGGATACGCAGTATTTT	CASSMRQGDTQYF
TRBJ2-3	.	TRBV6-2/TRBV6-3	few	TGTGCCAGCAGTTACTCTACCACAGATACGCAGTATTTT	CASSYSTTDTQYF
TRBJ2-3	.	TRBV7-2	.	TGTGCCAGCAGCTTAGCGTTCGGGGTCGCAGATACGCAGTATTTT	CASSLAFGVADTQYF
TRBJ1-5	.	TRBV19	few	TGTGCCAGTAGTAAGGCGGCTTTGAACAGCAATCAGCCCCAGCATTTT	CASSKAALNSNQPQHF
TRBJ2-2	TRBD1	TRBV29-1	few	TGCAGCACCCAAGGGTCCGGGACAGGAGTCACCGGGGAGCTGTTTTTT	CSTQGSGTGVTGELFF
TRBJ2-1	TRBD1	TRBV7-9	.	TGTGCCAGCCTACTCTCAGGGGGCGGCTACAATGAGCAGTTCTTC	CASLLSGGGYNEQFF
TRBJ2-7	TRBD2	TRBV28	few	TGTGCCAGCAGCCCCCAGAGGGAGGGGTACGAGCAGTACTTC	CASSPQREGYEQYF
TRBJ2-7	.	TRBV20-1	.	TGCAGTCCCAGTGCGGGACAGCCCTCCTACGAGCAGTACTTC	CSPSAGQPSYEQYF
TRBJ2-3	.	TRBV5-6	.	TGTGCCAGCAGCTTCTTCGTACAGGCCCGCACAGATACGCAGTATTTT	CASSFFVQARTDTQYF
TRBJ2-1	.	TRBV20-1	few	TGCAGTGCTAGCAAAGGAACTGCCCCGGACTACAATGAGCAGTTCTTC	CSASKGTAPDYNEQFF
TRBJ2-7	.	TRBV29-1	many	TGCAGCGTTGAAGCGCAGGGGAAGGACGAGCAGTACTTC	CSVEAQGKDEQYF
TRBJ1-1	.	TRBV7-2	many	TGTGCCAGCAGCAAACCAGGGTCGATGAACACTGAAGCTTTCTTT	CASSKPGSMNTEAFF
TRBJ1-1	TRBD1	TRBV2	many	TGTGCCAGCAGGAACAGGGGAGGGAGCACTGAAGCTTTCTTT	CASRNRGGSTEAFF
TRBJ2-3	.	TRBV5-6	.	TGTGCCAGCAGCTTCGGGCAGGGCAGCACAGATACGCAGTATTTT	CASSFGQGSTDTQYF
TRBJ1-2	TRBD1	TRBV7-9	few	TGTGCCAGCAGCTTGGGGGACAGCTATGGCTACACCTTC	CASSLGDSYGYTF
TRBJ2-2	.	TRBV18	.	TGTGCCAGCTCACCAGAGACAGGCCCTAACACCGGGGAGCTGTTTTTT	CASSPETGPNTGELFF
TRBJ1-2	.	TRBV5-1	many	TGCGCCAGCAGCTTAGCTAACTATGGCTACACCTTC	CASSLANYGYTF
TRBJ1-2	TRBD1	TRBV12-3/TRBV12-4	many	TGTGCCAGCAGTAAGGGGGCGCGGGGCGGCTACACCTTC	CASSKGARGGYTF
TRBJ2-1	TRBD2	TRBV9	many	TGTGCCAGCCTGGAGCGGGAGGCCCACAATGAGCAGTTCTTC	CASLEREAHNEQFF
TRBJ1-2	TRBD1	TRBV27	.	TGTGCCAGCAGATCCGGGACAGCACGGTTTGGCTACACCTTC	CASRSGTARFGYTF